These T cell receptor beta chains were read from a single sample in a study of T-cell memory formation after mild COVID-19. TCRdb used MiXCR to reprocess the 5' RACE reads, holding one entry per CDR3 protein. The table has about 310,000 distinct CDR3 sequences, just under 20% seen once. The material sequenced was PBMCs or a T cell subset sorted from them (not recorded which). The receptor set was obtained from a man aged 18 to 30 who had mild COVID-19 (a few samples of this study predate the infection). Cell type and time point are not known. Each CDR3 is given with its conserved first and last residue. A D gene is named only where the DNA matches it firmly. Clone size appears in some rows only: once, few, many, or a class for an expanded clone.

v_call: TRBV12-3/TRBV12-4; d_call: .; j_call: TRBJ2-7; clone_size: .; cdr3_aa: CASSLDTYEQYF; cdr3_nt: TGTGCCAGCAGCTTGGACACCTACGAGCAGTACTTC
v_call: TRBV20-1; d_call: .; j_call: TRBJ1-6; clone_size: few; cdr3_aa: CSALGNGLHF; cdr3_nt: TGCAGTGCTCTGGGAAACGGCCTCCACTTT
v_call: TRBV5-1; d_call: TRBD1; j_call: TRBJ2-5; clone_size: .; cdr3_aa: CASSFGRTGQETQYF; cdr3_nt: TGCGCCAGCAGCTTTGGAAGGACAGGGCAAGAGACCCAGTACTTC
v_call: TRBV4-3; d_call: .; j_call: TRBJ2-7; clone_size: few; cdr3_aa: CASSQETAGAREQYF; cdr3_nt: TGCGCCAGCAGCCAAGAAACGGCGGGGGCGCGGGAGCAGTACTTC
v_call: TRBV6-2/TRBV6-3; d_call: .; j_call: TRBJ2-3; clone_size: .; cdr3_aa: CASTRGPATDTQYF; cdr3_nt: TGTGCCAGCACCCGGGGGCCGGCGACAGATACGCAGTATTTT
v_call: TRBV7-6; d_call: .; j_call: TRBJ2-7; clone_size: many; cdr3_aa: CASGTLSSYEQYF; cdr3_nt: TGTGCCAGCGGAACTCTAAGCTCCTACGAGCAGTACTTC
v_call: TRBV7-9; d_call: TRBD2; j_call: TRBJ2-5; clone_size: .; cdr3_aa: CASSSLAGGPQETQYF; cdr3_nt: TGTGCCAGCAGCTCATTAGCGGGGGGGCCGCAAGAGACCCAGTACTTC
v_call: TRBV10-3; d_call: TRBD1; j_call: TRBJ2-7; clone_size: .; cdr3_aa: CAIWDRDRGNEQYF; cdr3_nt: TGTGCCATTTGGGACCGGGACAGGGGAAACGAGCAGTACTTC
v_call: TRBV4-1; d_call: .; j_call: TRBJ2-7; clone_size: few; cdr3_aa: CASSQGFRQSYEQYF; cdr3_nt: TGCGCCAGCAGCCAAGGTTTTCGGCAGTCCTACGAGCAGTACTTC
v_call: TRBV20-1; d_call: .; j_call: TRBJ1-5; clone_size: .; cdr3_aa: CSASGPPNQPQHF; cdr3_nt: TGCAGTGCTAGTGGCCCCCCCAATCAGCCCCAGCATTTT
v_call: TRBV4-1; d_call: .; j_call: TRBJ2-7; clone_size: few; cdr3_aa: CASSLKRAQAYEQYF; cdr3_nt: TGCGCCAGCAGCCTCAAAAGGGCACAGGCCTACGAGCAGTACTTC
v_call: TRBV24-1; d_call: TRBD1; j_call: TRBJ2-2; clone_size: few; cdr3_aa: CATGQDPTGELFF; cdr3_nt: TGTGCCACTGGACAGGACCCTACCGGGGAGCTGTTTTTT
v_call: TRBV7-2; d_call: TRBD1; j_call: TRBJ1-2; clone_size: .; cdr3_aa: CASSFWTQGTYGYTF; cdr3_nt: TGTGCCAGCAGCTTTTGGACACAGGGGACCTATGGCTACACCTTC
v_call: TRBV6-5; d_call: .; j_call: TRBJ2-1; clone_size: few; cdr3_aa: CASSYTRAYNEQFF; cdr3_nt: TGTGCCAGCAGTTACACCAGGGCCTACAATGAGCAGTTCTTC
v_call: TRBV6-6; d_call: .; j_call: TRBJ1-1; clone_size: few; cdr3_aa: CASSYFSGNTEAFF; cdr3_nt: TGTGCCAGCAGTTACTTCTCAGGGAACACTGAAGCTTTCTTT
v_call: TRBV20-1; d_call: TRBD1; j_call: TRBJ1-2; clone_size: few; cdr3_aa: CSARSGGATGYTF; cdr3_nt: TGCAGTGCTAGATCAGGGGGCGCAACTGGCTACACCTTC
v_call: TRBV12-3/TRBV12-4; d_call: .; j_call: TRBJ2-3; clone_size: .; cdr3_aa: CASSLAEMDTQYF; cdr3_nt: TGTGCCAGCAGTTTGGCCGAGATGGATACGCAGTATTTT
v_call: TRBV12-3/TRBV12-4; d_call: TRBD1; j_call: TRBJ2-1; clone_size: .; cdr3_aa: CASSSGQGTSYNEQFF; cdr3_nt: TGTGCCAGCAGTTCCGGACAGGGTACTTCCTACAATGAGCAGTTCTTC
v_call: TRBV7-3; d_call: .; j_call: TRBJ2-6; clone_size: .; cdr3_aa: CASSLRPGAVRTGANVLTF; cdr3_nt: TGTGCCAGCAGCTTAAGGCCGGGGGCGGTAAGGACTGGGGCCAACGTCCTGACTTTC
v_call: TRBV6-2/TRBV6-3; d_call: TRBD2; j_call: TRBJ2-1; clone_size: .; cdr3_aa: CASSYYASGGLRQFF; cdr3_nt: TGTGCCAGCAGTTACTATGCTAGCGGGGGTCTGAGGCAGTTCTTC
v_call: TRBV7-9; d_call: .; j_call: TRBJ1-2; clone_size: .; cdr3_aa: CASSSGQDGYTF; cdr3_nt: TGTGCCAGCAGCTCGGGGCAGGATGGCTACACCTTC
v_call: TRBV20-1; d_call: .; j_call: TRBJ1-4; clone_size: .; cdr3_aa: CSAAEGQRVEKLFF; cdr3_nt: TGCAGTGCCGCTGAGGGACAACGGGTTGAAAAACTGTTTTTT
v_call: TRBV7-2; d_call: TRBD1; j_call: TRBJ2-7; clone_size: few; cdr3_aa: CASSLNQGAGEQYF; cdr3_nt: TGTGCCAGCAGCTTAAATCAGGGGGCCGGCGAGCAGTACTTC
v_call: TRBV29-1; d_call: .; j_call: TRBJ2-1; clone_size: few; cdr3_aa: CSGLEGPRNEQFF; cdr3_nt: TGCAGCGGGCTTGAGGGTCCTCGCAATGAGCAGTTCTTC
v_call: TRBV6-5; d_call: .; j_call: TRBJ1-2; clone_size: .; cdr3_aa: CASSYSGILSYTF; cdr3_nt: TGTGCCAGCAGTTACTCCGGGATCCTGAGCTACACCTTC
v_call: TRBV7-9; d_call: TRBD1; j_call: TRBJ2-1; clone_size: .; cdr3_aa: CASSPGTGGSEEQFF; cdr3_nt: TGTGCCAGCAGCCCCGGGACAGGGGGGTCCGAGGAGCAGTTCTTC
v_call: TRBV11-2; d_call: .; j_call: TRBJ1-1; clone_size: many; cdr3_aa: CASSLDRHGEAFF; cdr3_nt: TGTGCCAGCAGCTTAGACCGCCACGGTGAAGCTTTCTTT
v_call: TRBV12-3/TRBV12-4; d_call: .; j_call: TRBJ2-5; clone_size: .; cdr3_aa: CASSFVRKETQYF; cdr3_nt: TGTGCCAGCAGTTTTGTCAGAAAAGAGACCCAGTACTTC
v_call: TRBV10-3; d_call: TRBD1; j_call: TRBJ1-2; clone_size: .; cdr3_aa: CAISGIIGQGADGYTF; cdr3_nt: TGTGCCATCAGTGGGATAATAGGACAGGGGGCGGATGGCTACACCTTC
v_call: TRBV7-9; d_call: TRBD2; j_call: TRBJ2-1; clone_size: .; cdr3_aa: CASSFIAGGPDEQFF; cdr3_nt: TGTGCCAGCAGCTTTATAGCGGGGGGGCCCGATGAGCAGTTCTTC
v_call: TRBV25-1; d_call: .; j_call: TRBJ1-1; clone_size: .; cdr3_aa: CASSEYTRAFF; cdr3_nt: TGTGCCAGCAGTGAATATACGAGAGCTTTCTTT
v_call: TRBV11-1; d_call: .; j_call: TRBJ2-6; clone_size: .; cdr3_aa: CASSSERTRSGANVLTF; cdr3_nt: TGTGCCAGCAGCTCGGAACGAACCCGCTCTGGGGCCAACGTCCTGACTTTC
v_call: TRBV20-1; d_call: .; j_call: TRBJ2-3; clone_size: .; cdr3_aa: CSARVQGTDTQYF; cdr3_nt: TGCAGTGCTAGAGTACAGGGCACAGATACGCAGTATTTT
v_call: TRBV14; d_call: .; j_call: TRBJ2-5; clone_size: few; cdr3_aa: CASSQGSGWRPRETQYF; cdr3_nt: TGTGCCAGCAGCCAAGGAAGCGGGTGGCGCCCGAGGGAGACCCAGTACTTC
v_call: TRBV12-3/TRBV12-4; d_call: .; j_call: TRBJ1-1; clone_size: few; cdr3_aa: CASSFTINTEAFF; cdr3_nt: TGTGCCAGCAGTTTTACGATTAACACTGAAGCTTTCTTT
v_call: TRBV6-2/TRBV6-3; d_call: TRBD2; j_call: TRBJ2-3; clone_size: .; cdr3_aa: CASRSSGAVLTDTQYF; cdr3_nt: TGTGCCAGCAGATCCAGCGGGGCCGTTCTCACAGATACGCAGTATTTT
v_call: TRBV28; d_call: TRBD1; j_call: TRBJ1-6; clone_size: .; cdr3_aa: CASSDLQDRVF; cdr3_nt: TGTGCCAGCAGTGACCTACAGGACAGGGTTTTT
v_call: TRBV7-9; d_call: TRBD1; j_call: TRBJ1-3; clone_size: .; cdr3_aa: CASSFHRGSGNTIYF; cdr3_nt: TGTGCCAGCAGCTTTCACAGGGGATCGGGAAACACCATATATTTT
v_call: TRBV20-1; d_call: TRBD1; j_call: TRBJ2-5; clone_size: .; cdr3_aa: CSAGGQGAGQETQYF; cdr3_nt: TGCAGTGCTGGAGGACAGGGGGCAGGGCAAGAGACCCAGTACTTC
v_call: TRBV5-1; d_call: TRBD2; j_call: TRBJ2-1; clone_size: .; cdr3_aa: CASRRSGGASGNEQFF; cdr3_nt: TGCGCCAGCCGGAGGAGCGGGGGGGCCTCTGGCAATGAGCAGTTCTTC
v_call: TRBV19; d_call: TRBD1; j_call: TRBJ1-1; clone_size: .; cdr3_aa: CASIPTGRRLRRAWAFF; cdr3_nt: TGTGCCAGTATCCCGACAGGGAGACGTCTGAGACGCGCTTGGGCTTTCTTT
v_call: TRBV30; d_call: TRBD1; j_call: TRBJ2-5; clone_size: .; cdr3_aa: CAWQSGGETQYF; cdr3_nt: TGTGCCTGGCAGTCAGGGGGAGAGACCCAGTACTTC
v_call: TRBV7-9; d_call: .; j_call: TRBJ2-1; clone_size: .; cdr3_aa: CASSLGGDKQFF; cdr3_nt: TGTGCCAGCAGCTTAGGGGGAGATAAGCAGTTCTTC
v_call: TRBV28; d_call: .; j_call: TRBJ2-5; clone_size: .; cdr3_aa: CASSLRDLQETQYF; cdr3_nt: TGTGCCAGCAGTTTAAGGGATCTCCAAGAGACCCAGTACTTC
v_call: TRBV6-5; d_call: TRBD1; j_call: TRBJ2-1; clone_size: .; cdr3_aa: CASSYGPGGQGQIF; cdr3_nt: TGTGCCAGCAGTTACGGGCCCGGGGGACAGGGTCAGATCTTC
v_call: TRBV7-8; d_call: .; j_call: TRBJ1-5; clone_size: few; cdr3_aa: CASSLEGQNNQPQHF; cdr3_nt: TGTGCCAGCAGCTTAGAAGGGCAAAACAATCAGCCCCAGCATTTT
v_call: TRBV10-3; d_call: TRBD1; j_call: TRBJ2-2; clone_size: .; cdr3_aa: CATRDSTGELFF; cdr3_nt: TGTGCCACTAGGGACAGCACCGGGGAGCTGTTTTTT
v_call: TRBV5-1; d_call: .; j_call: TRBJ1-2; clone_size: few; cdr3_aa: CASGEDYGYTF; cdr3_nt: TGCGCCAGCGGCGAGGACTATGGCTACACCTTC
v_call: TRBV11-2; d_call: .; j_call: TRBJ1-5; clone_size: .; cdr3_aa: CASSEGSNQPQHF; cdr3_nt: TGTGCCAGCAGCGAGGGAAGCAATCAGCCCCAGCATTTT
v_call: TRBV7-6; d_call: .; j_call: TRBJ2-7; clone_size: .; cdr3_aa: CASSSTDSGYEQYF; cdr3_nt: TGTGCCAGCAGCTCCACCGATAGCGGCTACGAGCAGTACTTC
v_call: TRBV11-1; d_call: .; j_call: TRBJ2-1; clone_size: .; cdr3_aa: CASSLAPGTNEQFF; cdr3_nt: TGTGCCAGCAGCTTAGCTCCAGGGACCAATGAGCAGTTCTTC
v_call: TRBV7-2; d_call: .; j_call: TRBJ1-1; clone_size: .; cdr3_aa: CASSSSRATEAFF; cdr3_nt: TGTGCCAGCAGCTCGTCGCGGGCCACTGAAGCTTTCTTT
v_call: TRBV9; d_call: .; j_call: TRBJ2-6; clone_size: .; cdr3_aa: CASSVEGLGANVLTF; cdr3_nt: TGTGCCAGCAGCGTAGAGGGGCTTGGGGCCAACGTCCTGACTTTC
v_call: TRBV6-5; d_call: .; j_call: TRBJ1-5; clone_size: few; cdr3_aa: CASSYSAAGAGQPQHF; cdr3_nt: TGTGCCAGCAGTTACTCCGCGGCAGGCGCCGGGCAGCCCCAGCATTTT
v_call: TRBV6-5; d_call: TRBD1; j_call: TRBJ1-2; clone_size: .; cdr3_aa: CASSYSGQGQFGYTF; cdr3_nt: TGTGCCAGCAGTTACTCAGGACAGGGCCAGTTTGGCTACACCTTC
v_call: TRBV9; d_call: TRBD1; j_call: TRBJ1-3; clone_size: few; cdr3_aa: CASSPSPGQGRSGNTIYF; cdr3_nt: TGTGCCAGCAGCCCCTCCCCGGGACAGGGGCGCTCTGGAAACACCATATATTTT